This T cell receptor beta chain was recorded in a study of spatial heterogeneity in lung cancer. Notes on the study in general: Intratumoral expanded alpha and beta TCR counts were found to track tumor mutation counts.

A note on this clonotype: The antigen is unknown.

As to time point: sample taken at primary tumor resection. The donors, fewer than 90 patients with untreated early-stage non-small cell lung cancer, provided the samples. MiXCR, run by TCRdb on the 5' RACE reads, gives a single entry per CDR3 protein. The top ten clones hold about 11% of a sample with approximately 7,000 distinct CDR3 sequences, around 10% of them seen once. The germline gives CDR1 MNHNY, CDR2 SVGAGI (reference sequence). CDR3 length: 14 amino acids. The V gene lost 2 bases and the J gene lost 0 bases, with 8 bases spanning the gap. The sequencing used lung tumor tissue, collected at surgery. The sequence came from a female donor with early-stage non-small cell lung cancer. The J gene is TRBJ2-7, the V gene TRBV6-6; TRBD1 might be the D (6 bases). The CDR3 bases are TGTGCCAGCAGTTACGGGGACAACTCCTACGAGCAGTACTTC. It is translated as CASSYGDNSYEQYF.